Below are 24 T cell receptor beta chains sequenced from a single sample in a study of blood T cell repertoires in COVID-19. Method: immunoSEQ multiplex PCR; TCRdb's copy keeps in-frame clones and lacks some. Of tens of thousands of clones in the sample, 65% to 85% were seen once. Sequencing was done on a sample of peripheral blood. The receptors here all came from a man aged 50-59 years with acute or convalescent COVID-19.

The CDR3 spells CASSPTGNTEAFF. Here the CDR3 DNA reads TGTGCCAGCTCTCCAACAGGGAACACTGAAGCTTTCTTT. The chain is built from TRBV18 and TRBJ1-1, with D perhaps matching TRBD1 (5 bases). CDR3 size: 13 residues. Looked up from germline, CDR1 is KGHSH and CDR2 is LQKENI. Trimming took off 6 bases at V and 1 base at J, with 9 bases between the two ends.

The chain links TRBV9 to TRBJ1-4; D is possibly TRBD1 (5 bases). The V gene's germline CDR1 is SGDLS and CDR2 YYNGEE. This CDR3 comprises 15 residues. The V gene lost 4 bases and the J gene lost 8 bases, with 18 bases spanning the gap. The CDR3 sequence: CASSPRGGEYEKLFF. The CDR3 DNA follows: TGTGCCAGCAGCCCCCGCGGGGGGGAGTACGAAAAACTGTTTTTT.

This chain links TRBV30 with TRBJ2-7; a weak D match, TRBD1 (6 bases). Deletions cut 2 bases from V and 6 bases from J, with 20 bases between. The germline gives CDR1 GTSNPN, CDR2 SVGIG (reference sequence). The CDR3 is 15 amino acids. The DNA for the CDR3 is TGTGCCTGGAGTACACAAGGGGGAGATTCTTCCGAGCAGTACTTC. This encodes CAWSTQGGDSSEQYF.

CDR3 bases: TGTGCCAGCAGTCGTGGACAAAGCCGGACCGGGGAGCTGTTTTTT. Residues: CASSRGQSRTGELFF. The rearrangement joins TRBV6-5 to TRBJ2-2, with a weak D call TRBD1 (5 bases). Germline loops: CDR1 MNHEY, CDR2 SVGAGI. V lost 5 bases and J 5 bases, leaving 15 bases between the germline ends. This CDR3 has 15 residues.

This chain links TRBV19 with TRBJ2-1, with TRBD2 matching 8 bases. Trimming removed 10 bases from V and 10 bases from J; junction bases left unmatched: 15. The CDR3 sequence is 14 residues long. Looked up from germline, CDR1 is LNHDA and CDR2 is SQIVND (reference sequence). CDR3 nucleotides: TGTGCCATCAGTAGCCGCGGCGGGAGGAGGGAGCAGTTCTTC. It codes for CAISSRGGRREQFF.

V and J are TRBV7-2 and TRBJ2-4; 7 positions match TRBD1. Germline CDR1 is SGHTA and CDR2 is FQGNSA. Trimming removed 5 bases from V and 7 bases from J; junction bases left unmatched: 5. There are 13 residues in the CDR3. The CDR3 nucleotides read TGTGCCAGCAGCGAACCACAGGGGAACATTCAGTACTTC. It codes for CASSEPQGNIQYF.

The CDR3: CASSLGDGGNQPQHF. In DNA, the CDR3 is TGTGCCAGCAGCTTGGGGGACGGGGGGAATCAGCCCCAGCATTTT. J is TRBJ1-5 and V is TRBV5-4, with a weak D call TRBD1 (5 bases). V dropped 0 bases and J dropped 4 bases, with 11 bases sitting between them. The CDR3 runs to 15 residues. CDR1 SGHNT and CDR2 YYREEE come from the germline V gene (reference sequence). The entire variable domain, with the rest obtained from reference TRBV5-4 and TRBJ1-5, is as follows: ETGVTQSPTHLIKTRGQQVTLRCSSQSGHNTVSWYQQALGQGPQFIFQYYREEENGRGNFPPRFSGLQFPNYSSELNVNALELDDSALYLCASSLGDGGNQPQHFGDGTRLSIL.

This chain connects TRBV28 to TRBJ1-2, with 8 bases matching TRBD1. CDR1 MDHEN and CDR2 SYDVKM come from the germline V gene. The CDR3 consists of 12 residues. V was pared by 11 bases and J by 5 bases, with 7 bases of the junction left unmatched. In DNA, the CDR3 is TGTGCCCACACTACAGGGGGATATGGCTACACCTTC. It codes for CAHTTGGYGYTF.

This chain links TRBV29-1 with TRBJ1-5; 7 bases fit TRBD1. CDR1 SQVTM and CDR2 ANQGSEA come from the germline V gene. The V gene end was trimmed by 4 bases and the J gene end by 6 bases; junction bases not matched to a gene: 6. This CDR3 spans 13 amino acids. The CDR3 DNA reads as TGCAGCGTTGGGCAGGGGGTCAGTCAGCCCCAGCATTTT. This encodes CSVGQGVSQPQHF.

The gene calls are TRBV5-6 and TRBJ1-2, with D perhaps matching TRBD1 (6 bases). Germline CDR1 is SGHDT and CDR2 is YYEEEE. V dropped 5 bases and J dropped 4 bases, with 15 bases sitting between them. The CDR3 sequence is 14 residues long. The CDR3 bases are TGTGCCAGCAGTTCCCAGGGGCGCGCCTATGGCTACACCTTC. Its protein product is CASSSQGRAYGYTF.

The chain combines TRBV12-2 with TRBJ2-1; no DNA check was done on the table's D call, TRBD2. TRBV12-2 corresponds to a pseudogene. The CDR3 totals 14 residues. The DNA for the CDR3 is TGTGCAAGTCGCTTGCTAGGTTCCTACAATGAGCAGTTCTTC. Residues: CASRLLGSYNEQFF.

This sequence joins TRBV19 and TRBJ1-4, with TRBD1 matching 7 bases. The CDR3 loop spans 15 amino acids. Unmatched junction bases numbered 8, after V lost 10 bases and J lost 0 bases. Germline V lookup: CDR1 LNHDA, CDR2 SQIVND (reference sequence). The CDR3 region is CATKTGLATNEKLFF. Here the CDR3 DNA reads TGTGCCACCAAGACAGGGCTTGCAACTAATGAAAAACTGTTTTTT.

The J gene is TRBJ2-3, the V gene TRBV14; D perhaps matches TRBD1 (7 bases). The CDR3 loop spans 17 amino acids. V was pared by 4 bases and J by 2 bases, with 19 bases between. Germline CDR1 reads SGHDN; CDR2 reads FVKESK. The CDR3 DNA reads as TGTGCCAGCAGCCCAGGGGGGTTGAAGGGTTACACAGATACGCAGTATTTT. It codes for CASSPGGLKGYTDTQYF.

The chain uses TRBV19 and TRBJ1-4; D not certain. CDR1 is LNHDA, CDR2 SQIVND, per germline (reference sequence). The CDR3 runs 15 residues. V was cut by 5 bases and J by 7 bases, with 17 bases left in between. CDR3 bases: TGTGCCAGTAGTGGTTCCGGGTCTAGGAGTGAAAAACTGTTTTTT. This translates into CASSGSGSRSEKLFF.

The chain employs TRBV24-1 and TRBJ2-1; 10 bases align to TRBD1. The CDR3 has 16 residues. CDR1 and CDR2 from the germline V gene are KGHDR and SFDVKD. The ends lost 0 bases at V and 8 bases at J; junction bases unmatched: 6. The CDR3 DNA is TGTGCCACCAGTGATTTGACCGGGACAGGGGCCCATGAGCAGTTCTTC. Translating gives CATSDLTGTGAHEQFF.

V gene TRBV28 combines with J gene TRBJ2-4; a weak D match, TRBD1 (5 bases). The CDR3 totals 15 residues. V dropped 3 bases and J dropped 7 bases, with 16 bases sitting between them. Germline V lookup: CDR1 MDHEN, CDR2 SYDVKM. The CDR3 spells CASSLTALPGNIQYF. As DNA, the CDR3 is TGTGCCAGCAGTTTGACAGCTCTGCCTGGGAACATTCAGTACTTC.

The chain recombines TRBV29-1 with TRBJ2-2; a weak D match, TRBD2 (5 bases). Germline V CDR1 and CDR2: SQVTM, ANQGSEA. Trimming took 8 bases from V and 6 from J, leaving 13 bases between them. The CDR3 runs 12 residues. The CDR3 nucleotides are TGCAGCTCTCGTAGAGGGTCCGGGGAGCTGTTTTTT. This encodes CSSRRGSGELFF.

The chain has TRBV5-1 and TRBJ2-1; 11 positions agree with TRBD2. Germline loops: CDR1 SGHRS, CDR2 YFSETQ. The V gene end was trimmed by 5 bases and the J gene end by 3 bases; junction bases not matched to a gene: 7. The CDR3 covers 16 residues. CDR3 sequence: CASSWPLAGGYNEQFF. Written as DNA, the CDR3 is TGCGCCAGCAGTTGGCCGCTAGCGGGAGGCTACAATGAGCAGTTCTTC.

The chain has TRBV5-4 and TRBJ2-3; 10 nucleotides agree with TRBD2. The CDR3 length is 15 residues. Germline CDR1 and CDR2: SGHNT and YYREEE (reference sequence). V gave up 0 bases and J gave up 3 bases; unmatched junction bases: 1. CDR3 nucleotide sequence: TGTGCCAGCAGCTTGGCTAGCGGGAGTACAGATACGCAGTATTTT. It codes for CASSLASGSTDTQYF.

The chain joins TRBV4-3 to TRBJ2-2; TRBD1 is a possible D gene (6 bases). The CDR3 is made up of 15 amino acids. Germline CDR1 is LGHNA and CDR2 is YSLEER. The V gene lost 0 bases and the J gene lost 3 bases, with 8 bases spanning the gap. The CDR3 sequence: CASSQDEGDTGELFF. The CDR3 coding sequence is TGCGCCAGCAGCCAAGACGAGGGGGACACCGGGGAGCTGTTTTTT.

The chain couples TRBV6-4 to TRBJ2-2, with D maybe TRBD2 (6 bases). This CDR3 has 16 residues. Germline lookup yields CDR1 MRHNA and CDR2 SNTAGT. Trimming cost V 3 bases and J 1 base, with 12 bases left between them. CDR3 in amino acids: CASSESGLKNTGELFF. The DNA of the CDR3 is TGTGCCAGCAGTGAATCGGGACTTAAGAACACCGGGGAGCTGTTTTTT.

The CDR3 loop is CAISDLGQKTQFASYNSPLHF. As DNA, the CDR3 is TGTGCCATCAGTGATTTGGGACAGAAGACTCAATTCGCATCCTATAATTCACCCCTCCACTTT. The chain is built from TRBV10-3 and TRBJ1-6; 7 bases line up with TRBD1. From germline, CDR1 is ENHRY and CDR2 SYGVKD. This CDR3 region has 21 residues. J was trimmed by 1 base and V by 3 bases; bases with no gene match: 18.

The V and J genes are TRBV10-3 and TRBJ2-6; TRBD1 is a possible D gene (5 bases). Germline CDR1 reads ENHRY; CDR2 reads SYGVKD. The CDR3 contains 15 residues. Deletions cut 4 bases from V and 0 bases from J, with 7 bases between. CDR3 sequence: CAISGQLSGANVLTF. The CDR3 bases are TGTGCCATCAGTGGACAGCTCTCTGGGGCCAACGTCCTGACTTTC.

This clone was detected a few times. V is TRBV19 and J is TRBJ2-1; 9 positions match TRBD2. CDR1 is LNHDA and CDR2 is SQIVND in the germline V gene (reference sequence). The junction had 6 bases not matched to a gene; V was cut back by 1 base and J by 5 bases. There are 16 residues in the CDR3. The CDR3 is CASSIGGRALNNEQFF. CDR3 nucleotides: TGTGCCAGTAGTATAGGCGGGAGGGCCTTAAACAATGAGCAGTTCTTC.